This T cell receptor beta chain was found in a study of beta chain features in type 1 diabetes. On the study more broadly: Cell yields, age and gender were similar between patients and healthy donors.

Germline trimming cut 4 bases from V and 5 bases from J; bases unmatched to any gene: 5. CDR1 is SGHTA, CDR2 FQGNSA, per germline. The CDR3 runs 14 residues. General study points: When Type 1 diabetes patients were examined, their TCRB CDR3s proved moderately but significantly shorter in all four CD4+ subsets.

Each sorted population was over 95% pure. To note about this clone: As yet, its antigen is unknown.

Expressed TCRB transcripts got sequenced, as all isolated RNA was reverse transcribed. Some clones are missing from TCRdb's copy, which holds only in-frame ones; the method was immunoSEQ multiplex PCR. The data show 600,000 or so clones, about 14% seen once. The material sequenced was naive CD4+ T cells from blood. The chain combines TRBV7-2 with TRBJ1-2; 9 bases match TRBD1. This sequence was found in a man younger than 30 with type 1 diabetes. The CDR3, as DNA: TGTGCCAGCAGCTCGGGACAGGGAGGATATGGCTACACCTTC. Its translation: CASSSGQGGYGYTF.